This T cell receptor beta chain emerged from a study of siplizumab effects on memory and regulatory T cells (dated by TCRdb to about 2019). Regarding the research as a whole: The effect of the anti-CD2 antibody siplizumab on alloreactive T-cell subsets was examined in allogeneic mixed lymphocyte reactions constructed from human PBMCs.

Libraries were prepared through the immunoSEQ multiplex PCR assay. Roughly 100,000 TCR templates per sample were assayed on the deep sequencing platform. Genomic DNA extracted from sorted T cells was used for TCRbeta CDR3 sequencing. The authors' pipeline ran thus. The R programming language was used for clonal analysis of the TCRbeta CDR3 data. Unstimulated samples were compared with post-reaction CFSE-low samples to define alloreactive CD4+ and CD8+ clones. Regulatory or non-regulatory origin of alloreactive CD4+ clones was assigned by matching sequences to the sorted unstimulated Treg and non-Treg repertoires. TCRdb holds this immuneACCESS table with in-frame rearrangements only. Some clones are missing; in checked studies, unresolved V genes explain under half, and the rest has no known cause. V, J and clone size were drawn from that table, and D and trimming were deduced from the DNA. The sample contains 90,000 to 120,000 clones, 80% to 95% of them found a single time. Roughly 2.5% of the sample rests with the top ten.

As concerns this clone: Its target antigen remains unknown. The input lacks base qualities; no much larger clone sits a single base away.

The research as a whole found: Greater diversity appeared to be present in unstimulated naive T cells than in memory T cells, and a substantial contribution to the alloresponse seemed to be made by naive cells. The cumulative frequency of alloreactive sequences that could be traced back to unstimulated CD4+ memory T cells was significantly reduced by siplizumab. Among mappable alloreactive CD4+ clones, the Treg-derived fraction averaged approximately 66% with siplizumab versus 25% to 30% in control reactions. Because sequences at frequencies below about 10^-5 were poorly captured, only a minor fraction of alloreactive clones could be mapped back to unstimulated subsets. A naive or memory phenotype could not be assigned to roughly 80-97% of proliferating CD4+ or CD8+ clones. No functional confirmation was obtained for the suppressive function of proliferating Tregs from siplizumab cultures.

Including cysteine and phenylalanine, the CDR3 has 11 amino acids. Just CDR3 DNA is preserved here, 33 bases in frame from base 1. CDR1 and CDR2 are drawn from the germline V gene: SQVTM, ANQGSEA. Between the V and J ends, shortened by 8 bases and 7 bases respectively, the junction contains 12 bases. TCRbeta CDR3 sequencing was performed on sorted unstimulated T cells and on proliferating T cells recovered from mixed lymphocyte reactions. Fresh whole blood from ten HLA-typed healthy donors was used as the source from which PBMCs were isolated. The V and J segments used are TRBV29-1 and TRBJ1-3; a confident D gene designation cannot be given. The clonotype was recovered from a human donor in good health. Some clones in this sample may be carry-over from other donors' samples. The sample was CD4+ T cells sorted from blood. At the DNA level, the sequence is TGCAGCTACACCTACGGTAACACCATATATTTT. It specifies CSYTYGNTIYF.